Listed below are T cell receptor beta chains from one sample, sequenced in a study of shared clonotypes between healthy human individuals. Profiling relied on immunoSEQ multiplex PCR, and the TCRdb table lists in-frame clones only, not all of them. The sample has about 510,000 clones; 60% to 85% are singletons. Sequences were obtained from PBMCs. These receptors were taken from a woman in her forties in good health. Some clones in this sample may be carry-over from other donors' samples. Both conserved end residues are part of each CDR3. The D gene is left open where the match is weak.

>TRBD2|TRBV6-1
CASSATSGSANEQFF
>-|TRBV15
CATRRGLGNQPQHF
>-|TRBV5-1
CASSQRGTNYNEQFF
>TRBD2|TRBV2
CASIAGLGIYEQFF
>TRBD2|TRBV7-2
CASSLILAGDEQFF
>-|TRBV5-1
CASSSGGLTGELFF
>TRBD2|TRBV10-3
CAISESMWRERDTQYF
>-|TRBV5-1
CASSPAGSYNEQFF
>TRBD2|TRBV4-1
CASSQVASGSSTDTQYF
>TRBD1|TRBV7-8
CASSSTGVEVFMVYTF
>-|TRBV28
CASSFRTPKTYVETQYF
>-|TRBV10-1
CASSEMLGIAEQYF
>TRBD2|TRBV5-4
CASSLEGGSSYEQYF
>TRBD1|TRBV2
CARARGQGTETQYF
>TRBD1|TRBV18
CASSPATGASEAFF
>-|TRBV10-1
CASSPSDTGELFF
>TRBD2|TRBV6-7
CASRDSGGSSYNEQFF
>-|TRBV5-1
CASSLNPSTDTQYF
>-|TRBV28
CASSFSGTGNEKLFF
>-|TRBV28
CASGLVGSYEQYF
>TRBD2|TRBV7-9
CASSLSGTSGYNEQFF
>TRBD1|TRBV5-1
CASSVTGGQSYEQYF
>TRBD1|TRBV6-1
CASRQGAHSGYTF
>-|TRBV19
CASSNPGSETQYF
>TRBD1|TRBV13
CASSFGTGADTQYF
>-|TRBV30
CAWSVPDRPRGVYGYTF
>TRBD1|TRBV18
CASSPPGQGTHF
>TRBD2|TRBV2
CASSSLAGDGTDTQYF
>-|TRBV30
CAWSAKRGSTDTQYF
>TRBD2|TRBV9
CASSVGTSGATDTQYF
>-|TRBV25-1
CASSWGGAGTNEKLFF
>-|TRBV7-6
CASSSGRENTEAFF
>TRBD2|TRBV5-6
CASSFRREWSYNEQFF
>-|TRBV7-9
CASSYPGTASTF
>-|TRBV7-8
CASSLDGLNQPQHF
>TRBD2|TRBV6-5
CATGLAYEQYF
>TRBD1|TRBV27
CASRRTGGLEQYF
>-|TRBV27
CASSLQGTPNTEAFF
>TRBD1|TRBV10-3
CAIRDGQGAKNTEAFF
>-|TRBV30
CAWSVGRPTDTQYF
>TRBD1|TRBV5-1
CASSLWTGNSYEQYF
>-|TRBV28
CASSLVGRSKIYEQYF
>-|TRBV30
CAWSLSYEQYF
>-|TRBV28
CASSPQGGGDYGYTF
>TRBD1|TRBV28
CASSSGTVNEKLFF
>TRBD1|TRBV28
CASRFTQGASEQYF